This TCR beta chain was recorded in a study of beta chain features in type 1 diabetes. Study overall: Examined across all samples were just under 110,000,000 sorted cells.

Points from the study as a whole: Shorter TCRB CDR3s, moderately but significantly so, marked every one of the four CD4+ subsets in Type 1 diabetes patients. Comparison showed that naive, central memory and Treg TCRB repertoires appeared more similar among patients than among healthy donors.

Expressed TCRB transcripts were sequenced because the entire RNA isolate underwent reverse transcription. Clones were read by immunoSEQ multiplex PCR, and TCRdb kept only the in-frame ones, dropping some. This sample has around 340,000 clones, with over 7% found just once. The CDR3 totals 12 residues. CDR1 is MNHEY and CDR2 is SVGAGI in the germline V gene. V was cut by 6 bases and J by 7 bases, with 13 bases left in between. As regards this clone: The antigen is unknown.

The V call is TRBV6-5, the J call TRBJ2-7; D may be TRBD2 (6 bases). Input material: central memory CD4+ T cells from blood. The receptor comes from a man aged 25 to 45 with type 1 diabetes. The CDR3 bases are TGTGCCAGCAGCTCCGGGAGTCGGGAGCAGTACTTC. It translates to CASSSGSREQYF.